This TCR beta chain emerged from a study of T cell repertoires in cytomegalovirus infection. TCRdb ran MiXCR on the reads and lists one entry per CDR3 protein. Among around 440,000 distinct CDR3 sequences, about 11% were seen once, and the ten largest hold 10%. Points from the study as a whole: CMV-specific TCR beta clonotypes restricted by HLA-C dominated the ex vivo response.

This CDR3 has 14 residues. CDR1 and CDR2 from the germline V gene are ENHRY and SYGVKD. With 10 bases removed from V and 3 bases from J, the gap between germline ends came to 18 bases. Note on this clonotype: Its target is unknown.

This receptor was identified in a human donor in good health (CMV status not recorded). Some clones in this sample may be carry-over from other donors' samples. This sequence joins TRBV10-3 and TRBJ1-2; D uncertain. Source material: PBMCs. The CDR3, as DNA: TGTGCCACCCTAATACATAGGGAGGACTATGGCTACACCTTC. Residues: CATLIHREDYGYTF.